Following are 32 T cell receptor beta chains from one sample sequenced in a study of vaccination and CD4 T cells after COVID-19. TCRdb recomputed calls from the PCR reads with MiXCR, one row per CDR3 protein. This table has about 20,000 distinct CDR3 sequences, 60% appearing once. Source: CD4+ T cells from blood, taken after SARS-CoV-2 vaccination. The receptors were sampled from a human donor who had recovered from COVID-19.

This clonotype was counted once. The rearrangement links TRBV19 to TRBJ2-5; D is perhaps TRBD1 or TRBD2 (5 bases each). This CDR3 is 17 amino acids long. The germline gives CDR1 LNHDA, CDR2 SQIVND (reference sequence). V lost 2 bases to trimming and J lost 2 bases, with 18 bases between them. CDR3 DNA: TGTGCCAGTAGTATAACACCCGGGGCCAACAAGCAAGAGACCCAGTACTTC. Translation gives CASSITPGANKQETQYF.

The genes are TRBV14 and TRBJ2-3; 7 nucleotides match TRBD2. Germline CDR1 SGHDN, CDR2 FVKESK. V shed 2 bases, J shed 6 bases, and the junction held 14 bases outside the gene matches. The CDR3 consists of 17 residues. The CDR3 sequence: CASSQLKRLAEWDTQYF. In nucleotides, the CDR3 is TGTGCCAGCAGCCAACTCAAACGACTAGCAGAGTGGGATACGCAGTATTTT. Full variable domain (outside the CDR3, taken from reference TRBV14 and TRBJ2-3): EAGVTQFPSHSVIEKGQTVTLRCDPISGHDNLYWYRRVMGKEIKFLLHFVKESKQDESGMPNNRFLAERTGGTYSTLKVQPAELEDSGVYFCASSQLKRLAEWDTQYFGPGTRLTVL.

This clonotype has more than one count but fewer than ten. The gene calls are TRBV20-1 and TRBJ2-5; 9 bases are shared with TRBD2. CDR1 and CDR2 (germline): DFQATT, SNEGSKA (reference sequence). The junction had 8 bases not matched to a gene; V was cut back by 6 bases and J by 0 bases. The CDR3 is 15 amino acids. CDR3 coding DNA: TGCAGTGCAAACCTAGCGGGGTCGTACCAAGAGACCCAGTACTTC. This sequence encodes CSANLAGSYQETQYF.

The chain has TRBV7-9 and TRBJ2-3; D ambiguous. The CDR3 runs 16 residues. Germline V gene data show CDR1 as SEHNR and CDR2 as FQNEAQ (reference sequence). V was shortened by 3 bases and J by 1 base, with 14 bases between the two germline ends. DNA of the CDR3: TGTGCCAGCAGCTTTAGTCAGCTGGGCGGCACAGATACGCAGTATTTT. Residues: CASSFSQLGGTDTQYF.

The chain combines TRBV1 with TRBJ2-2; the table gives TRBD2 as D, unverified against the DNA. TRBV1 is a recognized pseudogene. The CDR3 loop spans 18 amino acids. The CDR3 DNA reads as TGCACCAGCAGTCAAAAGATTGCTAGCGGTTCACACACCGGGGAGCTGTTTTTT. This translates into CTSSQKIASGSHTGELFF.

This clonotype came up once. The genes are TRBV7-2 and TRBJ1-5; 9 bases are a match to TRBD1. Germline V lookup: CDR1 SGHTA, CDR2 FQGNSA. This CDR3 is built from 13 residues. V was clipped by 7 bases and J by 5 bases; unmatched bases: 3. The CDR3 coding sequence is TGTGCCAGCACATGGGACAGGGATCAGCCCCAGCATTTT. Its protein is CASTWDRDQPQHF.

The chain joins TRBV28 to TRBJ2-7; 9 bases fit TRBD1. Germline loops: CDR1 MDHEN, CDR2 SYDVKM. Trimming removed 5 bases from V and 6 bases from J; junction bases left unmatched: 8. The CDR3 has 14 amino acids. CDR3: CASSRQGGPLEQYF. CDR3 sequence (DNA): TGTGCCAGCAGTAGACAGGGGGGGCCTCTCGAGCAGTACTTC.

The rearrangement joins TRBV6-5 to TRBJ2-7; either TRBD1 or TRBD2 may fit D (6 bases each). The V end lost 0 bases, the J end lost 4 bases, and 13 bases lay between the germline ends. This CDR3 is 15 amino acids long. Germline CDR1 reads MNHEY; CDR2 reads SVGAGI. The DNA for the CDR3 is TGTGCCAGCAGTTACTCCCAGGGGAGGAGGTACGAGCAGTACTTC. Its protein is CASSYSQGRRYEQYF.

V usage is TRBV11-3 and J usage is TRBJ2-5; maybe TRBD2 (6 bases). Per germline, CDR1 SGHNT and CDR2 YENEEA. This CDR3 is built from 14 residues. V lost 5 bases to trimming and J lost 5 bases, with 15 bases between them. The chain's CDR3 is CASSRGTGVETQYF. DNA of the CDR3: TGTGCCAGCAGCCGAGGTACGGGAGTGGAGACCCAGTACTTC.

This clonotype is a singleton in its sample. CDR3 protein: CASVSGGTAEKLFF. CDR3 nucleotide sequence: TGTGCCAGCGTCTCAGGGGGCACGGCTGAAAAACTGTTTTTT. The rearrangement links TRBV28 to TRBJ1-4; 8 bases are a match to TRBD1. Germline V lookup: CDR1 MDHEN, CDR2 SYDVKM. The V segment lost 8 bases and the J segment 7 bases; nucleotides outside the gene matches: 9. The CDR3 consists of 14 residues.

CDR3 DNA sequence: TGCAGTGCTAGAGGCGGGAGTACCTACAATGAGCAGTTCTTC. It specifies CSARGGSTYNEQFF. The V call is TRBV20-1, the J call TRBJ2-1; 7 nucleotides agree with TRBD2. J lost 2 bases, V lost 1 base, and 2 bases had no gene match. The CDR3 is 14 amino acids. CDR1 is DFQATT, CDR2 SNEGSKA, per germline (reference sequence).

The CDR3 DNA follows: TGCGCCAGCTCGGGACGCAACACTGAAGCTTTCTTT. Protein product: CASSGRNTEAFF. The chain carries TRBV10-1 and TRBJ1-1; D is perhaps TRBD1 (5 bases). The CDR3 has 12 residues. V was shortened by 8 bases and J by 2 bases, with 9 bases between the two germline ends. Germline-derived CDR1 and CDR2 are WNHNN and SYGVQD (reference sequence).

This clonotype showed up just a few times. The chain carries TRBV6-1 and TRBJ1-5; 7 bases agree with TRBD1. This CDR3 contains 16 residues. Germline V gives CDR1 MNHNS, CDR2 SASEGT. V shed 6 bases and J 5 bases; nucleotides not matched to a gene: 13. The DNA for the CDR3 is TGTGCCAGCAGAGGGCAGGGGGAAATGTGGGATCAGCCCCAGCATTTT. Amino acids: CASRGQGEMWDQPQHF.

CDR3 in DNA: TGTGCCAGCACCGTCGGGGCGGGAGTGGAGACCCAGTACTTC. Residues: CASTVGAGVETQYF. The J gene is TRBJ2-5, the V gene TRBV2; 7 bases are a match to TRBD2. Losses at the gene ends were 7 bases for V and 5 bases for J; bases not matched to a gene: 10. Per the germline V gene, CDR1 is SNHLY and CDR2 is FYNNEI. The CDR3 extends over 14 amino acids.

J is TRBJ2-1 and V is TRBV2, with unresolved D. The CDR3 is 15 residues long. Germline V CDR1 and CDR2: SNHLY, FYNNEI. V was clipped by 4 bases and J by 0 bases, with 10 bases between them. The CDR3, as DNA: TGTGCCAGCAGTGGGACGCCAAGCTCCTACAATGAGCAGTTCTTC. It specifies CASSGTPSSYNEQFF.

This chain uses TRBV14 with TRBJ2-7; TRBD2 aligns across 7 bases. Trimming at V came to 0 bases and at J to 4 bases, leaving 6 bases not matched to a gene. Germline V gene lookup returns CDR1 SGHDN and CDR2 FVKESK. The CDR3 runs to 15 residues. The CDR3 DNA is TGTGCCAGCAGCCAAGAAGGCGGGAGAGGGTACGAGCAGTACTTC. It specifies CASSQEGGRGYEQYF.

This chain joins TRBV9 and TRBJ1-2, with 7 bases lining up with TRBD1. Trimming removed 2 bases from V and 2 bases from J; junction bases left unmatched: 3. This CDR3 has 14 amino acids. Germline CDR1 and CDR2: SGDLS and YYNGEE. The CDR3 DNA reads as TGTGCCAGCAGCGTCGAACAGGGGAACTATGGCTACACCTTC. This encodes CASSVEQGNYGYTF. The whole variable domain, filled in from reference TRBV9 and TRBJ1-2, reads DSGVTQTPKHLITATGQRVTLRCSPRSGDLSVYWYQQSLDQGLQFLIQYYNGEERAKGNILERFSAQQFPDLHSELNLSSLELGDSALYFCASSVEQGNYGYTFGSGTRLTVV.

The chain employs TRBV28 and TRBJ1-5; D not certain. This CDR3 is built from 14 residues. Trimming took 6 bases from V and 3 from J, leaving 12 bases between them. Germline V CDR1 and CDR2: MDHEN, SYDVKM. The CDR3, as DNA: TGTGCCAGCAGCCGGGAAACCGTCAATCAGCCCCAGCATTTT. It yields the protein CASSRETVNQPQHF.

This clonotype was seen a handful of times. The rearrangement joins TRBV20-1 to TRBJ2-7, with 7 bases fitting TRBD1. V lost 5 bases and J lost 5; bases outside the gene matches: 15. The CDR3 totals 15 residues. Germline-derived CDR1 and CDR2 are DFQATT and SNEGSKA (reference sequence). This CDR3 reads CSAPTTIQGLDEQYF. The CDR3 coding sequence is TGCAGTGCTCCTACCACGATACAGGGGTTGGACGAGCAGTACTTC.

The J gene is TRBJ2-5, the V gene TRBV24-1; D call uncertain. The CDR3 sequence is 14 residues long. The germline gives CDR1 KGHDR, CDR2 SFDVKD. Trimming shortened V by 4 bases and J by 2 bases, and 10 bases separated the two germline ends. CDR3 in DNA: TGTGCCACCAGTGAGGCTGGCCTGCAAGAGACCCAGTACTTC. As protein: CATSEAGLQETQYF.

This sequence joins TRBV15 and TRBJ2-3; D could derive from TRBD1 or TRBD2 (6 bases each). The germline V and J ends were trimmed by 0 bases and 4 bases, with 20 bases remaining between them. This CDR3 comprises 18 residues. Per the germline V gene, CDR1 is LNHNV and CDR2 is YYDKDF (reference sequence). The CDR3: CATSRDRAGGTRADTQYF. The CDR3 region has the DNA TGTGCCACCAGCAGAGATCGGGCTGGAGGGACACGCGCAGATACGCAGTATTTT.

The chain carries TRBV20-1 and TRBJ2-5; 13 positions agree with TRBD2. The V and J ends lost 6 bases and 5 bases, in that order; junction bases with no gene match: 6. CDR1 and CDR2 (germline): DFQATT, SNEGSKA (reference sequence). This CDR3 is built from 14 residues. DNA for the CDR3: TGCAGTGCCCGGGGACTAGCGGGACTGGAGACCCAGTACTTC. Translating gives CSARGLAGLETQYF.

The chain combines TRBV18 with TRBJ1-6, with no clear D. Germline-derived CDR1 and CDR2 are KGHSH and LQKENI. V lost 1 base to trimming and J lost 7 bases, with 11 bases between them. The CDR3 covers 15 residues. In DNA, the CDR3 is TGTGCCAGCTCACCACAAGGCAGTCCGAATTCACCCCTCCACTTT. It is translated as CASSPQGSPNSPLHF.

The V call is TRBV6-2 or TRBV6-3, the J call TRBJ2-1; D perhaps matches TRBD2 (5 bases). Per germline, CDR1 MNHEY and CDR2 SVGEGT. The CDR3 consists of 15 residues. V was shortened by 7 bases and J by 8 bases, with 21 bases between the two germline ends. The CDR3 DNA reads TGTGCCAGCAAAAGTTGGAACGGGAAGCAGTATGAGCAGTTCTTC. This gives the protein CASKSWNGKQYEQFF.

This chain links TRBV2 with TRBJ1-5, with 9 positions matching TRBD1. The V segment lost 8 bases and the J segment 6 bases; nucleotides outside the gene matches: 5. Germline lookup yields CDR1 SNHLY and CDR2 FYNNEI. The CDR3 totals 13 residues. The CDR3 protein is CASRGQGGQPQHF. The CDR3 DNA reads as TGTGCCAGCCGGGGACAGGGCGGTCAGCCCCAGCATTTT.

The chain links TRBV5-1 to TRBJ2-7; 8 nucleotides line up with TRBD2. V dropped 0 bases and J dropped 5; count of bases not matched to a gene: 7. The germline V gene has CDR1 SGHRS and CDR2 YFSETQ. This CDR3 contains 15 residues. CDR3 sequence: CASSLAGTSIDEQYF. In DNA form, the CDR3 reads TGCGCCAGCAGCTTGGCCGGGACTAGTATCGACGAGCAGTACTTC.

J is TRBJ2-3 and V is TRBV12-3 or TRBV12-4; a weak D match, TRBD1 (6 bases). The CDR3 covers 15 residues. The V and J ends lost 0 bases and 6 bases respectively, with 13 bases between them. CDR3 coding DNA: TGTGCCAGCAGTTTAGCGTCCGGACAGACGGATACGCAGTATTTT. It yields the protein CASSLASGQTDTQYF.

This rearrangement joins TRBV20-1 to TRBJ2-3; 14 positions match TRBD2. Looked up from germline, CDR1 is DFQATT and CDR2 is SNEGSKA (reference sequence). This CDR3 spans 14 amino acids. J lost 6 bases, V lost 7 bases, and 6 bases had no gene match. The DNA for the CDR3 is TGCAGTGTCCTGACTAGCGGGAGGGTTGATACGCAGTATTTT. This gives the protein CSVLTSGRVDTQYF.

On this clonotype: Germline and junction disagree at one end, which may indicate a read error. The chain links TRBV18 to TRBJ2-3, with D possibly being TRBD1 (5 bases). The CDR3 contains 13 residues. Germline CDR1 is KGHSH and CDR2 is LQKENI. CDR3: CASPPTVTDTQYF. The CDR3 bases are TGTGCCAGCCCACCGACAGTCACAGATACGCAGTATTTT.

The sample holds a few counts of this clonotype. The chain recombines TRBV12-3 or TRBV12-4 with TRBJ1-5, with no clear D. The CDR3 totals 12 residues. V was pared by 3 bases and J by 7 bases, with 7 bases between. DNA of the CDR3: TGTGCCAGCAGTTTCAGAAGGCAGCCCCAGCATTTT. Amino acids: CASSFRRQPQHF.

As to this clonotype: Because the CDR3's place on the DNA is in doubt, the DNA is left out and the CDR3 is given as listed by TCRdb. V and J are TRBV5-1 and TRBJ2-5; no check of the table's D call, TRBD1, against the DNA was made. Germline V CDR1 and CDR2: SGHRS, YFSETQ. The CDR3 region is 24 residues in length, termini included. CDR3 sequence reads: CASTNQTSMYLCASSFGAVKTQYF.

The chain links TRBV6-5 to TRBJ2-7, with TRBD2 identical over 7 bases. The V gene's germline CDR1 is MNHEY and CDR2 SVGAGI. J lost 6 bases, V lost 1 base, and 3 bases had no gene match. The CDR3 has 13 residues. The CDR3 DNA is TGTGCCAGCAGTTACTTGGGGGGGAGCGAGCAGTACTTC. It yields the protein CASSYLGGSEQYF.